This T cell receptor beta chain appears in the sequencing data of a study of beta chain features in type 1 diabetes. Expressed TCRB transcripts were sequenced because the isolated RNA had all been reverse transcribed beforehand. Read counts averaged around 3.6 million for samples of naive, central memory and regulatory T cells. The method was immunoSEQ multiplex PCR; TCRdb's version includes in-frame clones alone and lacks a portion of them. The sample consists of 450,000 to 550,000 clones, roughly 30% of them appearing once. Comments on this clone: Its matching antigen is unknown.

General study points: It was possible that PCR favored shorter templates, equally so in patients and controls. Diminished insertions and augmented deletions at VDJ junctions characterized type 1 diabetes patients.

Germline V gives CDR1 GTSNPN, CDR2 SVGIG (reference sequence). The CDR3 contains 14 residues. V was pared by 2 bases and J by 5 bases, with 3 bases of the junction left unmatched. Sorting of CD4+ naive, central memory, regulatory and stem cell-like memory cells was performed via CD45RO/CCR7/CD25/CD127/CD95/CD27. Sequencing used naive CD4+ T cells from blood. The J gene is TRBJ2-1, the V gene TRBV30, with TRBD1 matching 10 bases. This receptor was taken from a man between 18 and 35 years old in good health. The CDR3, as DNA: TGTGCCTGGAGTCGACAGGGGGCTGACAATGAGCAGTTCTTC. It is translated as CAWSRQGADNEQFF. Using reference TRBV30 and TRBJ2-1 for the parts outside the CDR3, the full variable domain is SQTIHQWPATLVQPVGSPLSLECTVEGTSNPNLYWYRQAAGRGLQLLFYSVGIGQISSEVPQNLSASRPQDRQFILSSKKLLLSDSGFYLCAWSRQGADNEQFFGPGTRLTVL.